A single sample is the source of the 2 T cell receptor beta chains below, sequenced in a study of siplizumab effects on memory and regulatory T cells. The data were produced by immunoSEQ multiplex PCR, yet TCRdb's version contains in-frame clones alone and is incomplete. Of some 87,000 clones listed, around 90% were seen once; the top ten hold roughly 15%. Input material: CD4+ T cells sorted from blood. The receptors shown here come from a human donor in good health.

This chain links TRBV4-1 with TRBJ2-7; D perhaps matches TRBD1 (7 bases). Germline CDR1 and CDR2: MGHRA and YSYEKL. This CDR3 has 16 amino acids. Trimming cost V 1 base and J 5 bases, with 18 bases left between them. CDR3 sequence: CASSQVFRQGGHEQYF. CDR3 nucleotide sequence: TGCGCCAGCAGCCAAGTTTTCAGACAGGGAGGCCACGAGCAGTACTTC.

CDR3 residues: CARSLNRGRNGYTF. In DNA form, the CDR3 reads TGTGCCAGAAGCTTAAACAGGGGGAGAAATGGCTACACCTTC. V usage is TRBV5-3 and J usage is TRBJ1-2, with 8 bases identical to TRBD1. TRBV5-3 counts as an open reading frame of uncertain function. This CDR3 has 14 residues. J was trimmed by 6 bases and V by 2 bases; bases with no gene match: 6.